The 16 T cell receptor beta chains below were found in one sample sequenced in a study of beta chain features in type 1 diabetes. General study results and limits: TCRB CDR3 length was moderately but significantly reduced in all four CD4+ subsets of Type 1 diabetes patients.

The authors reverse transcribed all of the isolated RNA, so sequencing captured expressed TCRB transcripts. Repertoires were generated with immunoSEQ multiplex PCR, while TCRdb's copy carries only in-frame clones and drops some. In the table there are more than 550,000 clones, more than 13% of which are singletons. Their cognate antigens are unknown. The sample comprised naive CD4+ T cells from blood. The receptors come from a man between 18 and 35 years old with type 1 diabetes.

The chain recombines TRBV7-2 with TRBJ2-1; D is possibly TRBD1 (5 bases). Trimming left V 5 bases short and J 4 bases short, with 9 bases between. Germline V gene data show CDR1 as SGHTA and CDR2 as FQGNSA. This CDR3 has 13 amino acids. CDR3 in DNA: TGTGCCAGCAGCCCCGACAGTTACAATGAGCAGTTCTTC. It is translated as CASSPDSYNEQFF.

In this sample, this clone turned up a few times. V usage is TRBV5-4 and J usage is TRBJ2-3, with 10 positions matching TRBD2. Trimming took 2 bases from V and 2 from J; bases not matched to a gene: 5. This CDR3 is built from 16 residues. Germline V gene data show CDR1 as SGHNT and CDR2 as YYREEE (reference sequence). CDR3: CASSLGTSGNTDTQYF. As DNA, the CDR3 is TGTGCCAGCAGCTTAGGCACTAGCGGGAACACAGATACGCAGTATTTT. Full variable domain (rest looked up from reference TRBV5-4 and TRBJ2-3): ETGVTQSPTHLIKTRGQQVTLRCSSQSGHNTVSWYQQALGQGPQFIFQYYREEENGRGNFPPRFSGLQFPNYSSELNVNALELDDSALYLCASSLGTSGNTDTQYFGPGTRLTVL.

This clone was counted a few times. The gene calls are TRBV2 and TRBJ1-5; D may be TRBD1 (5 bases). The CDR3 has 16 amino acids. Looked up from germline, CDR1 is SNHLY and CDR2 is FYNNEI. V shed 2 bases and J shed 3 bases, with 14 bases lying between them. CDR3 bases: TGTGCCAGCAGTGAACAGGGTAATGGTAACAATCAGCCCCAGCATTTT. Translation: CASSEQGNGNNQPQHF.

This chain joins TRBV25-1 and TRBJ1-1; TRBD1 matches at 7 bases. The J segment lost 4 bases and the V segment lost 2 bases, leaving 10 bases of the junction unmatched. There are 16 residues in the CDR3. Germline V lookup: CDR1 MGHDK, CDR2 SYGVNS. In nucleotides, the CDR3 is TGTGCCAGCAGTGAAGGTCGGAGGGGGCAGGTCACTGAAGCTTTCTTT. This gives the protein CASSEGRRGQVTEAFF. The full variable domain, in which reference TRBV25-1 and TRBJ1-1 provide the parts outside the CDR3, is EADIYQTPRYLVIGTGKKITLECSQTMGHDKMYWYQQDPGMELHLIHYSYGVNSTEKGDLSSESTVSRIRTEHFPLTLESARPSHTSQYLCASSEGRRGQVTEAFFGQGTRLTVV.

This rearrangement joins TRBV15 to TRBJ1-1; D gene unclear. V dropped 3 bases and J dropped 1 base, with 12 bases sitting between them. The CDR3 has 15 amino acids. The germline gives CDR1 LNHNV, CDR2 YYDKDF (reference sequence). Written as DNA, the CDR3 is TGTGCCACCAGCAGGAAGACAAGCCCGAACACTGAAGCTTTCTTT. Its translation is CATSRKTSPNTEAFF.

This clone occurred a few times. This chain links TRBV28 with TRBJ1-5; D gene unclear. The CDR3 has 15 amino acids. Germline V gives CDR1 MDHEN, CDR2 SYDVKM. The ends were cut back, 5 bases at V and 2 bases at J, with 13 bases in the middle. As DNA, the CDR3 is TGTGCCAGCAGTCTTGTCTGGAAGGGCAATCAGCCCCAGCATTTT. Its translation: CASSLVWKGNQPQHF.

This clone was counted a few times. The CDR3, as DNA: TGCAGCGTTGAGAAAAGGGTGGGAGATACGCAGTATTTT. It yields the protein CSVEKRVGDTQYF. The chain combines TRBV29-1 with TRBJ2-3, with D unclear. Trimming pared 3 bases from V and 5 bases from J, leaving 12 bases between. Germline CDR1 is SQVTM and CDR2 is ANQGSEA. The CDR3 extends over 13 amino acids.

The gene calls are TRBV6-6 and TRBJ1-2; a weak D match, TRBD1 (6 bases). The V end was cut by 4 bases, the J end by 10 bases, with 25 bases between. The CDR3 loop spans 16 amino acids. The V gene's germline CDR1 is MNHNY and CDR2 SVGAGI (reference sequence). In DNA, the CDR3 is TGTGCCAGCAGTTTATCCGGGACATCAAACTATGTTAACTACACCTTC. Translated: CASSLSGTSNYVNYTF.

The CDR3 nucleotides read TGTGCCAGCAGCACCTTGGTAGAGACCCAGTACTTC. It encodes CASSTLVETQYF. This chain joins TRBV7-2 and TRBJ2-5; D unresolved. The CDR3 is 12 amino acids. The V gene lost 5 bases and the J gene lost 4 bases, with 8 bases spanning the gap. Germline V gene data show CDR1 as SGHTA and CDR2 as FQGNSA.

The chain combines TRBV7-2 with TRBJ2-3; TRBD2 aligns across 9 bases. The germline V gene encodes CDR1 SGHTA and CDR2 FQGNSA. J gave up 5 bases and V 6 bases, and 6 bases lay outside the gene matches. This CDR3 has 14 amino acids. CDR3 in amino acids: CASRPGLARDTQYF. CDR3 in DNA: TGTGCCAGCAGACCGGGACTAGCAAGAGATACGCAGTATTTT.

This chain connects TRBV18 to TRBJ1-2; D is perhaps TRBD1 (5 bases). This CDR3 is built from 15 residues. Trimming stripped 2 bases from V and 6 bases from J, with 16 bases between. Germline lookup yields CDR1 KGHSH and CDR2 LQKENI. The CDR3 bases are TGTGCCAGCTCACCAAACCCCGCGGGGGGGGATGGCTACACCTTC. Its protein is CASSPNPAGGDGYTF.

This clone was seen only a few times. The rearrangement uses TRBV6-5 and TRBJ2-5, with a weak D call TRBD1 (6 bases). V was shortened by 6 bases and J by 2 bases, with 13 bases between the two germline ends. Germline V gene data show CDR1 as MNHEY and CDR2 as SVGAGI. The CDR3 is 14 residues long. The CDR3 DNA sequence: TGTGCCAGCAGCCGGGACACGCAACAAGAGACCCAGTACTTC. Residues: CASSRDTQQETQYF.

This clone was counted a single time. This chain links TRBV5-6 with TRBJ2-5; possible D gene TRBD1, 7 bases. CDR1 is SGHDT, CDR2 YYEEEE, per germline. The V end was cut by 2 bases, the J end by 2 bases, with 10 bases between. The CDR3 consists of 14 residues. The CDR3 is CASSFPGGQETQYF. CDR3 coding DNA: TGTGCCAGCAGCTTTCCAGGGGGGCAAGAGACCCAGTACTTC.

The rearrangement links TRBV30 to TRBJ2-3, with D perhaps given as TRBD1 or TRBD2 (6 bases each). The V end lost 4 bases, the J end lost 1 base, and 21 bases lay between the germline ends. The CDR3 length is 17 residues. Looked up from germline, CDR1 is GTSNPN and CDR2 is SVGIG (reference sequence). DNA of the CDR3: TGTGCCTGGACCGGAGGGGGTAGCCCCTTCCGCACAGATACGCAGTATTTT. Its translation: CAWTGGGSPFRTDTQYF.

A few counts support this clone. The rearrangement uses TRBV5-4 and TRBJ2-3, with a weak D call TRBD2 (6 bases). This CDR3 has 16 residues. Germline V CDR1 and CDR2: SGHNT, YYREEE (reference sequence). V lost 2 bases and J 0 bases, leaving 13 bases between the germline ends. CDR3 in DNA: TGTGCCAGCAGCTTAAGGAGCGGGCCCAGCACAGATACGCAGTATTTT. It codes for CASSLRSGPSTDTQYF.

V is TRBV11-2 and J is TRBJ1-1, with 8 bases matching TRBD1. Germline CDR1 is SGHAT and CDR2 is FQNNGV. The CDR3 runs 15 residues. With V trimmed by 3 bases and J by 2 bases, 5 bases remained unmatched. The CDR3 sequence is CASSFTTGGNTEAFF. Written as DNA, the CDR3 is TGTGCCAGCAGCTTCACAACAGGGGGTAACACTGAAGCTTTCTTT.